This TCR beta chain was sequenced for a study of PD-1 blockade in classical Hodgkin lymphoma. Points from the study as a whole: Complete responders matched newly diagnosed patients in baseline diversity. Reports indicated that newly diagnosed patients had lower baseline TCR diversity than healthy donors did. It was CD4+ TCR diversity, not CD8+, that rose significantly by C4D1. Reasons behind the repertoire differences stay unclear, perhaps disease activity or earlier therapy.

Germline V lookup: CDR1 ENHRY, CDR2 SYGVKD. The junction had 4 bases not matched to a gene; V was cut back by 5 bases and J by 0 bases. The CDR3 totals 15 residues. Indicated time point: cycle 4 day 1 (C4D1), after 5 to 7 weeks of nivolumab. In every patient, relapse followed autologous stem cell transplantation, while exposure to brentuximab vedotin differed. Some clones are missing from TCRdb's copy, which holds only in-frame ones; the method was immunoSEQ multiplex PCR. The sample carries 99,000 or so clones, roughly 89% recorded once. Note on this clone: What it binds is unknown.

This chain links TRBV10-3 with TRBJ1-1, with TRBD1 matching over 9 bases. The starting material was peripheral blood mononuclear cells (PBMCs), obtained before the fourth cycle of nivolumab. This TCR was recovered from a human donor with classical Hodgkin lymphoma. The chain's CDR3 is CAISRGTGMNTEAFF. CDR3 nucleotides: TGTGCCATCAGTAGGGGGACAGGGATGAACACTGAAGCTTTCTTT.